The clone carrying this T cell receptor (beta chain) was recorded at least ten times. The data originate from a study of T cell repertoires in cytomegalovirus infection. Background on the study: An indication of both CMV infection and matching HLA type came from public TCR beta signatures.

TCRdb ran MiXCR on the reads and lists one entry per CDR3 protein. The sample shows 70,000 to 75,000 distinct CDR3 sequences, 4% of them seen only once. V lost 3 bases, J lost 9 bases, and 11 bases lay in between. This CDR3 contains 11 residues. The germline gives CDR1 SQVTM, CDR2 ANQGSEA. Material: PBMCs. The sequence came from a human donor in good health (CMV status not recorded). Some clones in this sample may be carry-over from other donors' samples. The V call is TRBV29-1, the J call TRBJ1-2; D is possibly TRBD1 (6 bases). CDR3 region: CSVDRGHSYTF. The DNA for the CDR3 is TGCAGCGTTGACCGGGGACACAGCTACACCTTC.